A selection of T cell receptor beta chains follows, all from one sample in a study of control samples from healthy donors and cancer patients. Profiled with immunoSEQ multiplex PCR; TCRdb holds only in-frame clones, not every one. The sample records 100,000 or so clones, roughly 85% being singletons. Sequenced: blood. All receptors derive from a woman in her 50s in good health. CDR3s include the opening cysteine and the closing phenylalanine or tryptophan. A D gene is named only where the DNA matches it firmly. Part of the rows lack a size; the others show once, few, many or a class for expanded clones.

D gene,J gene,CDR3 length,V gene,clone size,CDR3 protein,CDR3 DNA
TRBD1,TRBJ1-2,13,TRBV19,NA,CATEPGGRGGHTF,TGTGCCACCGAACCAGGGGGCCGGGGGGGCCACACCTTC
NA,TRBJ2-5,16,TRBV5-1,NA,CASSLEQATYQETQYF,TGCGCCAGCAGCTTGGAACAGGCCACCTACCAAGAGACCCAGTACTTC
NA,TRBJ2-7,15,TRBV4-2,once,CASSPGPLWGAEQYF,TGTGCCAGCAGCCCCGGCCCCCTTTGGGGGGCCGAGCAGTACTTC
NA,TRBJ1-1,15,TRBV28,once,CASSLMWGRLTEAFF,TGTGCCAGCAGTTTGATGTGGGGGCGCCTCACTGAAGCTTTCTTT
TRBD1,TRBJ2-1,14,TRBV5-1,NA,CASSLGVQGNEQFF,TGCGCCAGCAGCCTAGGGGTACAGGGGAATGAGCAGTTCTTC
NA,TRBJ1-3,14,TRBV18,NA,CASSPGSSGNTIYF,TGTGCCAGCTCACCAGGCAGCTCTGGAAACACCATATATTTT
NA,TRBJ2-7,14,TRBV6-6,NA,CASSYSAWASEQYF,TGTGCCAGCAGTTACTCGGCCTGGGCGAGCGAGCAGTACTTC
TRBD2,TRBJ2-3,15,TRBV15,NA,CATGLGLADTDTQYF,TGTGCCACCGGGCTTGGACTAGCGGACACAGATACGCAGTATTTT
NA,TRBJ1-5,13,TRBV6-1,few,CASSEGMNQPQHF,TGTGCCAGCAGTGAAGGGATGAATCAGCCCCAGCATTTT
TRBD2,TRBJ2-5,17,TRBV13,NA,CASSSPGAGGAQETQYF,TGTGCCAGCAGCTCTCCGGGAGCGGGGGGGGCTCAAGAGACCCAGTACTTC
TRBD2,TRBJ2-7,14,TRBV28,NA,CASSFPTSGYEQYF,TGTGCCAGCAGTTTCCCCACTAGCGGCTACGAGCAGTACTTC
NA,TRBJ1-2,11,TRBV20-1,NA,CSAPPRVGYTF,TGCAGTGCTCCACCTCGAGTTGGCTACACCTTC
NA,TRBJ2-7,12,TRBV19,once,CASIGPTGEQYF,TGTGCCAGTATAGGTCCGACAGGCGAGCAGTACTTC
NA,TRBJ1-4,15,TRBV19,NA,CASSIGVTTNEKLFF,TGTGCCAGTAGTATTGGCGTCACAACTAATGAAAAACTGTTTTTT
NA,TRBJ1-2,10,TRBV20-1,NA,CSARGVGYTF,TGCAGTGCTAGAGGGGTTGGCTACACCTTC
NA,TRBJ2-3,15,TRBV3-1/TRBV3-2,NA,CASTRRTATTDTQYF,TGTGCCAGCACACGGCGGACGGCCACCACAGATACGCAGTATTTT
TRBD1,TRBJ1-5,15,TRBV19,NA,CASIQQGQSNQPQHF,TGTGCCAGTATACAACAGGGGCAAAGCAATCAGCCCCAGCATTTT
NA,TRBJ1-3,14,TRBV29-1,NA,CSVGGVATGNTIYF,TGCAGCGTTGGGGGGGTTGCTACTGGAAACACCATATATTTT
NA,TRBJ2-2,14,TRBV7-2,NA,CASSLARIAGELFF,TGTGCCAGCAGCTTAGCTAGGATCGCCGGGGAGCTGTTTTTT
NA,TRBJ2-7,12,TRBV3-1/TRBV3-2,NA,CASSQDEVAQYF,TGTGCCAGCAGCCAAGATGAGGTAGCGCAGTACTTC
NA,TRBJ1-1,13,TRBV6-1,NA,CASSEDGNTEAFF,TGTGCCAGCAGTGAGGACGGGAACACTGAAGCTTTCTTT
TRBD2,TRBJ2-1,14,TRBV20-1,NA,CSASWGLADNEQFF,TGCAGTGCTAGTTGGGGACTAGCGGACAATGAGCAGTTCTTC
NA,TRBJ1-3,15,TRBV6-5,NA,CASTEGGSRRNTIYF,TGTGCCAGCACCGAGGGGGGGAGCAGGCGAAACACCATATATTTT
TRBD1,TRBJ1-4,15,TRBV6-5,once,CASSPTGTGFEKLFF,TGTGCCAGCAGTCCCACCGGGACAGGGTTTGAAAAACTGTTTTTT
TRBD2,TRBJ2-3,16,TRBV7-2,once,CASSLVPSGSTDTQYF,TGTGCCAGCAGCTTAGTACCTAGCGGGAGCACAGATACGCAGTATTTT
TRBD2,TRBJ2-7,14,TRBV7-8,NA,CASSYGTSSYEQYF,TGTGCCAGCAGCTATGGGACTAGCTCCTACGAGCAGTACTTC
NA,TRBJ1-1,15,TRBV7-8,NA,CASSLVRGSPTEAFF,TGTGCCAGCAGCTTAGTTCGGGGCTCGCCCACTGAAGCTTTCTTT
TRBD2,TRBJ2-3,15,TRBV9,NA,CASSPGTSYADTQYF,TGTGCCAGCAGTCCCGGGACTAGCTACGCAGATACGCAGTATTTT
NA,TRBJ1-6,13,TRBV7-8,NA,CASSPRPGGPLHF,TGTGCCAGCAGCCCAAGACCGGGGGGACCCCTCCACTTT
TRBD2,TRBJ2-7,15,TRBV7-6,few,CASSPRTSGSYEQYF,TGTGCCAGCAGCCCACGGACTAGCGGGAGTTACGAGCAGTACTTC
NA,TRBJ1-1,15,TRBV6-5,NA,CASSTPREVRIGAFF,TGTGCCAGCAGTACTCCCCGGGAGGTTAGGATTGGGGCTTTCTTT
NA,TRBJ2-5,12,TRBV5-1,few,CASSLAMETQYF,TGCGCCAGCAGCTTGGCCATGGAGACCCAGTACTTC
TRBD1,TRBJ1-1,16,TRBV19,once,CATLPGQGWRSTEAFF,TGTGCCACACTCCCGGGACAGGGGTGGAGGAGCACTGAAGCTTTCTTT
TRBD1,TRBJ1-4,16,TRBV2,NA,CASRDRASVIREKLFF,TGTGCCAGCAGGGACAGGGCCAGCGTTATTCGCGAAAAACTGTTTTTT
NA,TRBJ1-2,14,TRBV6-5,NA,CASSPLGGSYGYTF,TGTGCCAGCAGTCCTCTAGGAGGGTCCTATGGCTACACCTTC
NA,TRBJ2-3,14,TRBV3-1/TRBV3-2,NA,CASSRSRDTDTQYF,TGTGCCAGCAGCCGCTCTAGAGATACAGATACGCAGTATTTT
TRBD1,TRBJ1-4,14,TRBV7-6,once,CASTGGTGGEKLFF,TGTGCCAGCACCGGCGGGACAGGGGGTGAAAAACTGTTTTTT
NA,TRBJ1-1,15,TRBV2,once,CASSATGLSNTEAFF,TGTGCCAGCAGTGCGACAGGCTTATCTAACACTGAAGCTTTCTTT
NA,TRBJ2-2,14,TRBV4-1,NA,CASSQEVANRELFF,TGCGCCAGCAGCCAAGAAGTAGCGAACAGGGAGCTGTTTTTT
NA,TRBJ2-1,12,TRBV6-5,NA,CASSPLGDEQFF,TGTGCCAGCAGTCCCTTAGGCGATGAGCAGTTCTTC
TRBD2,TRBJ2-1,15,TRBV7-9,NA,CASSLLAGGSNEQFF,TGTGCCAGCAGCTTACTAGCGGGGGGGTCCAATGAGCAGTTCTTC
NA,TRBJ2-5,19,TRBV7-9,NA,CASSLVLDGRAVIRETQYF,TGTGCCAGCAGCTTAGTCTTGGACGGCAGGGCCGTGATCCGGGAGACCCAGTACTTC
NA,TRBJ1-2,12,TRBV29-1,NA,CSVSGGNYGYTF,TGCAGCGTTTCGGGGGGGAACTATGGCTACACCTTC
NA,TRBJ2-1,13,TRBV28,NA,CASSLAVLNEQFF,TGTGCCAGCAGTTTGGCAGTTCTCAATGAGCAGTTCTTC
NA,TRBJ2-7,15,TRBV7-2,NA,CASSLGVANTYEQYF,TGTGCCAGCAGCTTAGGGGTAGCTAACACCTACGAGCAGTACTTC
NA,TRBJ1-6,15,TRBV5-5,few,CASSLETGPNSPLHF,TGTGCCAGCAGCTTGGAAACAGGCCCTAATTCACCCCTCCACTTT
TRBD2,TRBJ2-7,15,TRBV19,NA,CASSMSVGSGSEQYF,TGTGCCAGTAGTATGTCCGTTGGTAGCGGGAGCGAGCAGTACTTC
NA,TRBJ1-2,14,TRBV28,once,CASRETGKSYGYTF,TGTGCCAGCAGGGAAACAGGGAAAAGCTATGGCTACACCTTC
NA,TRBJ1-1,16,TRBV19,NA,CASSPGPGGADTEAFF,TGTGCCAGTAGCCCCGGCCCGGGTGGGGCGGACACTGAAGCTTTCTTT
TRBD2,TRBJ2-7,15,TRBV14,NA,CASSQVAGAGGEQYF,TGTGCCAGCAGCCAAGTTGCGGGAGCAGGTGGCGAGCAGTACTTC
TRBD2,TRBJ2-3,15,TRBV27,NA,CASRAGTSGGDTQYF,TGTGCCAGCAGAGCCGGGACTAGCGGTGGGGATACGCAGTATTTT
NA,TRBJ1-3,16,TRBV4-2,NA,CASSQWFGVAGNTIYF,TGTGCCAGCAGCCAATGGTTCGGAGTAGCTGGAAACACCATATATTTT
TRBD1,TRBJ2-2,15,TRBV15,few,CATSRADRVAGELFF,TGTGCCACCAGCAGAGCGGACAGGGTAGCCGGGGAGCTGTTTTTT
NA,TRBJ2-3,14,TRBV5-1,NA,CASTWGRQSDTQYF,TGCGCCAGCACCTGGGGGAGGCAATCAGATACGCAGTATTTT
NA,TRBJ1-2,12,TRBV10-3,NA,CAISEVAEGYTF,TGTGCCATCAGTGAGGTGGCAGAAGGCTACACCTTC